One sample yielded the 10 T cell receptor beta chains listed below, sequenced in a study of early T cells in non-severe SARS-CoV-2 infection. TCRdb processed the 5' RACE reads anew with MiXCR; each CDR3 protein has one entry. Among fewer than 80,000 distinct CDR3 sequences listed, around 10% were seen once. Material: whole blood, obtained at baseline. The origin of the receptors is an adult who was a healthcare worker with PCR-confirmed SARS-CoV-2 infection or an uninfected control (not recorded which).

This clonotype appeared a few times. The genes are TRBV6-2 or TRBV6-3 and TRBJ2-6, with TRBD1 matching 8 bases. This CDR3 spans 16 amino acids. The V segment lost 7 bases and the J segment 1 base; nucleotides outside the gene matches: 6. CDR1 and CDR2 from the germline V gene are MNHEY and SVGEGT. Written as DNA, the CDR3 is TGTGCCAGCACCGACAGGGGTCATTCTGGGGCCAACGTCCTGACTTTC. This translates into CASTDRGHSGANVLTF.

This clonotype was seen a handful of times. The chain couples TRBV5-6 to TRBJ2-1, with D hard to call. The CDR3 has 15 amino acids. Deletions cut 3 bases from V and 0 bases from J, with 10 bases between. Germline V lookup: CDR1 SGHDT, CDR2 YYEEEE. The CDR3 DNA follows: TGTGCCAGCAGCTACGGCAGGAGCTCCTACAATGAGCAGTTCTTC. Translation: CASSYGRSSYNEQFF.

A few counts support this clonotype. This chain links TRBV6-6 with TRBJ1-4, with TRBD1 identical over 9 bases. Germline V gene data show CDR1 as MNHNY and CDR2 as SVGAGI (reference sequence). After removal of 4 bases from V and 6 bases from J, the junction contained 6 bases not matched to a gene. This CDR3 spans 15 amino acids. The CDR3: CASSSDTGGDEKLFF. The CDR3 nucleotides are TGTGCCAGCAGTTCCGATACAGGGGGCGATGAAAAACTGTTTTTT.

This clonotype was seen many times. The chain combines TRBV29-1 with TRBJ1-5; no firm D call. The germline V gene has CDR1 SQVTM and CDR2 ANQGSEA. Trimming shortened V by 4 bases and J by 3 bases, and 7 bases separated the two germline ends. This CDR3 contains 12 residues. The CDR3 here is CSVAGTNQPQHF. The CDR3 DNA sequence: TGCAGCGTTGCAGGAACCAATCAGCCCCAGCATTTT. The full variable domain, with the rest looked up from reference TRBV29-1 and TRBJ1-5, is SAVISQKPSRDICQRGTSLTIQCQVDSQVTMMFWYRQQPGQSLTLIATANQGSEATYESGFVIDKFPISRPNLTFSTLTVSNMSPEDSSIYLCSVAGTNQPQHFGDGTRLSIL.

This CDR3 is CASSERQGLNQPQHF. Here the CDR3 DNA reads TGTGCCAGCAGTGAGAGACAGGGTTTGAATCAGCCCCAGCATTTT. This chain links TRBV6-1 with TRBJ1-5, with 7 bases aligning to TRBD1. CDR1 is MNHNS, CDR2 SASEGT, per germline. The V gene end was trimmed by 3 bases and the J gene end by 4 bases; junction bases not matched to a gene: 6. The CDR3 consists of 15 residues.

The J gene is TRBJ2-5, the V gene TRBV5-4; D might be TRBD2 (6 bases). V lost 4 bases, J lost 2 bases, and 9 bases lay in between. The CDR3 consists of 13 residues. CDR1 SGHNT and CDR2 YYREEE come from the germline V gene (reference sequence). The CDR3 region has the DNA TGTGCCAGCAGCGGAGGGCCACAAGAGACCCAGTACTTC. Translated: CASSGGPQETQYF.

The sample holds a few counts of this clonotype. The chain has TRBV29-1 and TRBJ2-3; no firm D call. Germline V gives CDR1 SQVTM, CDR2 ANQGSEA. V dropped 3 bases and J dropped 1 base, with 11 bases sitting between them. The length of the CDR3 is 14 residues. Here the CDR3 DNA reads TGCAGCGTTGATAAACGGTCAGGCACAGATACGCAGTATTTT. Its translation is CSVDKRSGTDTQYF.

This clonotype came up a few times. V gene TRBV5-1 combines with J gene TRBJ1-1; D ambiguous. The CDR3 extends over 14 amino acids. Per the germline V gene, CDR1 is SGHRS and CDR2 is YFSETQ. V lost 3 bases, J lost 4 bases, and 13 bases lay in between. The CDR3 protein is CASSYVGPGTEAFF. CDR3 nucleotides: TGCGCCAGCAGCTACGTCGGCCCGGGCACTGAAGCTTTCTTT.

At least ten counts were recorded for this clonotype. The CDR3 nucleotides read TGTGCCAGCTCACCAGAGGGACAGGGGCAGTTTGGTACGCAGTATTTT. Its protein product is CASSPEGQGQFGTQYF. This chain uses TRBV18 with TRBJ2-3; 10 bases map to TRBD1. Germline values: CDR1 KGHSH, CDR2 LQKENI. V gave up 2 bases and J gave up 8 bases; unmatched junction bases: 10. The CDR3 has 16 amino acids.

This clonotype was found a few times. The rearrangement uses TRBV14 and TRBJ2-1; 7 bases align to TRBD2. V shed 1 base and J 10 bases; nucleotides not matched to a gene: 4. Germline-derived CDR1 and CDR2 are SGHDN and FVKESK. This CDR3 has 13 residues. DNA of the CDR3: TGTGCCAGCAGCCAAGTCCCTAGCGGAGAGCAGTTCTTC. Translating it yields CASSQVPSGEQFF.